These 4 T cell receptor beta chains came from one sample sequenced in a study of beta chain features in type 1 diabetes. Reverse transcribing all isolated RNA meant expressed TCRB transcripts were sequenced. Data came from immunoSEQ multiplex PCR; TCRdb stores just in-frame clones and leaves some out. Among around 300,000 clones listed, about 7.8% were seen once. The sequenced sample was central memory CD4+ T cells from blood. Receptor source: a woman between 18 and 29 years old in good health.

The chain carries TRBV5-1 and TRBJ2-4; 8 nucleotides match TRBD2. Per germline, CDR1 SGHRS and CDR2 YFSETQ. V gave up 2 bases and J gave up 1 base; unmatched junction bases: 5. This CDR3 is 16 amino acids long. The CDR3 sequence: CASSLGTSVAKNIQYF. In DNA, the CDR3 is TGCGCCAGCAGCTTAGGGACTAGTGTGGCCAAAAACATTCAGTACTTC.

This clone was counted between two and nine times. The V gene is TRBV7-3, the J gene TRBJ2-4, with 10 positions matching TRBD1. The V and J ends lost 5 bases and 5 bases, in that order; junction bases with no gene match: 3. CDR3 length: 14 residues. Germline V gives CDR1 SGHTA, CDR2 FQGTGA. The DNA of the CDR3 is TGTGCCAGCAGCGACGGGACAGGGGAAAACATTCAGTACTTC. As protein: CASSDGTGENIQYF.

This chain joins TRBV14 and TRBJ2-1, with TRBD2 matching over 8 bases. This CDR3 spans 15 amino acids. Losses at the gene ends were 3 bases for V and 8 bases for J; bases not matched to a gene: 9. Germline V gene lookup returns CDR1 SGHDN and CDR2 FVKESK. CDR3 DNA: TGTGCCAGCAGCCAGGTTAATAGCGGGATCCATGAGCAGTTCTTC. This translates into CASSQVNSGIHEQFF.

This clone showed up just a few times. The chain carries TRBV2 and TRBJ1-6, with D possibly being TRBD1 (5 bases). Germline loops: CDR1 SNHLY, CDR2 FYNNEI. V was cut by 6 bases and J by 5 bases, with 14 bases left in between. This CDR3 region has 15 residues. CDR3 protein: CASREPQGNNSPLHF. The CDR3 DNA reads TGTGCCAGCAGGGAACCTCAGGGAAATAATTCACCCCTCCACTTT.